This T cell receptor beta chain is drawn from a study of OX40 agonist ivuxolimab in advanced cancers. Regarding the complete study: Ivuxolimab, which targeted the costimulatory receptor OX40 (CD134), was an agonistic, fully human IgG2 monoclonal antibody. Peripheral TCRbeta sequencing was intended to test whether TCR sequence diversity was altered and clonal T-cell expansion was caused by ivuxolimab. Patients were allowed to have had prior anti-PD-1, anti-PD-L1 or anti-CTLA-4 therapy, and approximately 39% of the dose-escalation patients had been treated with checkpoint inhibitors. In the dose-escalation cohort, 82.7% of patients were male, and the mean age was approximately 60 years, with a range of roughly 20 to 85. Of the approximately 50 dose-escalation patients, hepatocellular carcinoma was present in approximately 20, melanoma in some 15, renal cell carcinoma in 9 and head and neck cancer in 9. Partial responses occurred in three dose-escalation patients: two with cutaneous melanoma and one with hepatocellular carcinoma. Intravenous ivuxolimab was administered to patients every 2 weeks at six dose levels: 0.01, 0.1, 0.3, 1.5, 3 and 10 mg/kg. The paper describes the monotherapy dose-escalation part (N of about 52 patients) of the phase I trial of ivuxolimab.

Genomic DNA was isolated from the sorted cells so that the TCRbeta CDR3 region could be sequenced. The immunoSEQ Assay was used for sequencing of TCRbeta CDR3 regions. As stored in TCRdb, this immuneACCESS dataset retains in-frame rearrangements with V and J assigned. A fraction of the clones does not appear; measured against another copy, unresolved V genes explain less than half of the discrepancy, and the remainder lacks a known reason. The sample yields 30,000 or so clones; about 80% were counted once. Over 8.5% of the sample is in the top ten clones. The trial excluded patients who had a history of autoimmune disease or who were on systemic immunosuppression. In every dose cohort, peripheral blood was drawn for TCR sequencing at baseline, cycle 4 day 1, and cycle 7 day 1. Samples came from an open-label, multicenter, first-in-human phase I dose-escalation trial of ivuxolimab. Adults with locally advanced or metastatic head and neck squamous cell, hepatocellular, melanoma or renal cell carcinoma were enrolled in the trial. Before TCR sequencing, CD4+ T cells and CD8+ T cells from peripheral blood were sorted into separate populations.

What the authors observed across the whole study: The antigen specificity of the clonally expanded peripheral T cells was not determined. After ivuxolimab, expanded clones were on average more numerous among CD8+ T cells than among CD4+ T cells. Low levels of normalized T-cell clonal expansion were also seen in some nonresponding patients. In partial responders in the 0.1-3.0 mg/kg groups, normalized peripheral clonal expansion was found to be among the lowest, especially among CD8+ T cells. Clonal expansion of both CD4+ and CD8+ blood T cells was observed from baseline to week 6 at doses 0.1 to 3.0 mg/kg.

This clone is medium-sized (0.01 to 0.1%) in terms of sample share. The target of this receptor is not known. Base qualities are not recorded, but no much larger clone differs from it by a single base. From the cysteine through the phenylalanine, the CDR3 covers 15 amino acids. Only CDR3 DNA is held: 45 bases, read in frame from base 1. CDR1 and CDR2 are drawn from the germline V gene: LGHNA, YSLEER. Deletion took 2 bases off V and 9 bases off J, with a span of 17 bases between the germline ends. This sequence was found in an adult with an advanced solid tumor such as melanoma, head and neck, liver or kidney cancer. The material was CD4+ or CD8+ T cells sorted from blood, obtained in a trial of the OX40 agonist ivuxolimab. The sequence is built from TRBV4-3 and TRBJ1-5; the D gene is not confidently resolved. The DNA sequence is as follows: TGCGCCAGCAGCCAATCTCAGTCCGGGGTTTGGCCCCAGCATTTT. It is translated as CASSQSQSGVWPQHF.